The clone carrying this TCR beta chain was observed many times. The antigen remains unidentified. This record belongs to a study of CD8 T cells in ankylosing spondylitis. Germline assignment: CDR1 SGHKS and CDR2 YYEKEE (reference sequence). The V and J ends lost 2 bases and 0 bases respectively, with 11 bases between them. The CDR3 is made up of 16 amino acids. Study-level results: There were earlier reports of some motif variants in reactive arthritis synovial fluid and blood. Clones linked to disease were reported to show significant enrichment in matched ankylosing spondylitis synovial fluid. Eight highly homologous variants formed a TCR beta motif that appeared characteristic of ankylosing spondylitis blood. Clones linked to disease, bearing a CD8+ phenotype, were relatively rare in peripheral blood.

TCRdb itself ran the 5' RACE reads through MiXCR, one entry per CDR3 protein. The data show 500,000 or so distinct CDR3 sequences, approximately 5% seen once. This TCR derives from a male donor with ankylosing spondylitis. V and J are TRBV5-5 and TRBJ2-2, with a tentative D call TRBD1 (6 bases). The sequenced material came from blood, either unsorted or a sorted T cell fraction (not recorded which). CDR3 sequence (DNA): TGTGCCAGCAGCTTCCGGGGACAATCGAACACCGGGGAGCTGTTTTTT. Amino acid sequence: CASSFRGQSNTGELFF.